This T cell receptor (beta chain) was identified during a study of cytomegalovirus exposure and HLA in healthy donors. General study points: The productive fraction for most TCR beta V segments was about 90% or about 30% in an earlier analysis. Upon later analysis, TCR association rates were observed to vary by HLA locus, being highest for DRB1 and lowest for HLA-C. Some V segments could not be told apart, so they were left out, TRBV6-2 and TRBV6-3 among them.

CDR1 is LNHDA, CDR2 SQIVND, per germline (reference sequence). This CDR3 is 13 amino acids long. V gave up 5 bases and J gave up 7 bases, with 11 bases separating them. Researchers ran the PCR with 60 Vbeta and 13 Jbeta primers. Under the authors' procedure: Later work found tens of millions of unique TCR beta chains, with about 10 million shared. Data came from immunoSEQ multiplex PCR; TCRdb stores just in-frame clones and leaves some out. Clone size and V and J calls were adopted from that table, with D and trimming inferred from the DNA. The sample holds 100,000 to 150,000 clones; roughly 70% are singletons and the top ten take approximately 3.8%. Regarding this clone: The target antigen is unknown.

The V call is TRBV19, the J call TRBJ1-4, with a weak D call TRBD1 (5 bases). The sequence came from a man between 35 and 55 years old in good health and CMV-seropositive. The sequencing sample was made of PBMCs. The CDR3 is CASSRQGGEKLFF. The CDR3 coding sequence is TGTGCCAGTAGTCGGCAGGGAGGTGAAAAACTGTTTTTT.